These T cell receptor beta chains were read from a single sample in a study of chemoradiotherapy in HPV16-positive cancers. Clones were read by immunoSEQ multiplex PCR, and TCRdb kept only the in-frame ones, dropping some. Among 12,000 or so clones, 90% were seen once, and the ten largest hold less than 3%. The specimen was taken from a patient who underwent chemoradiotherapy. The source of these receptors is a human donor with HPV-associated anogenital cancer. CDR3s include the opening cysteine and the closing phenylalanine or tryptophan. A D gene is named only where the DNA matches it firmly. Some rows mark clone size as missing; the rest say once, few, many or name a class of expanded clone.

v_gene,abundance,j_gene,d_gene,CDR3nt,CDR3aa
TRBV20-1,.,TRBJ1-5,.,TGCAGTGTGAGACAGCCCCAGCATTTT,CSVRQPQHF
TRBV29-1,.,TRBJ2-7,.,TGCAGCGTTGTTTCGGGACCGTCCTACGAGCAGTACTTC,CSVVSGPSYEQYF
TRBV7-8,.,TRBJ2-1,TRBD2,TGTGCCAGCAGACCTACCCTCGGGACTATCCTTCATGAGCAGTTCTTC,CASRPTLGTILHEQFF
TRBV14,.,TRBJ1-6,TRBD1,TGTGCCAGCAGCGAACAGGGGAATTCACCCCTCCACTTT,CASSEQGNSPLHF
TRBV2,.,TRBJ2-7,.,TGTGCCAGCAGTGTGCGTTACGAGCAGTACTTC,CASSVRYEQYF
TRBV14,.,TRBJ2-3,.,TGTGCCAGCAGCCCCCGGACGTCCACAGATACGCAGTATTTT,CASSPRTSTDTQYF
TRBV19,.,TRBJ1-5,TRBD1,TGTGCCAGTAGTGGGAGACAGGGGGTACGCAATCAGCCCCAGCATTTT,CASSGRQGVRNQPQHF
TRBV10-2,few,TRBJ1-2,.,TGCGCCAGCAGTCTTTTGGCAGACCCAAACTATGGCTACACCTTC,CASSLLADPNYGYTF
TRBV5-6,.,TRBJ2-7,.,TGTGCCAGCAGCCCCGGGACGAGGGACGAGCAGTACTTC,CASSPGTRDEQYF
TRBV25-1,large,TRBJ2-1,.,TGTGCCAGCATAAGCCAGGGGGGAACAGACCCATACAATGAGCAGTTCTTC,CASISQGGTDPYNEQFF
TRBV4-1,.,TRBJ2-7,.,TGCGCCAGCAGCCAGATCACAGGGAACGAGCAGTACTTC,CASSQITGNEQYF
TRBV5-1,.,TRBJ1-5,TRBD1,TGCGCCAGCAGCTTGGGGTCAGGGGGTAGCAATCAGCCCCAGCATTTT,CASSLGSGGSNQPQHF
TRBV14,.,TRBJ2-5,.,TGTGCCAGCAGCCTTATACAGGGTGTGGGAGAGACCCAGTACTTC,CASSLIQGVGETQYF
TRBV19,.,TRBJ1-5,.,TGTGCCAGTAGCCCTCAGGGGCGGGATCAGCCCCAGCATTTT,CASSPQGRDQPQHF
TRBV7-9,.,TRBJ2-4,.,TGTGCCAGCAGCTCGCGGTCGGACATTCAGTACTTC,CASSSRSDIQYF
TRBV5-4,.,TRBJ2-3,TRBD2,TGTGCCAGCAGCTTCACTAGCGGGAGGGCCAGAGATACGCAGTATTTT,CASSFTSGRARDTQYF
TRBV19,.,TRBJ2-7,.,TGTGCCAGTAGTCGAGACAGCTCTTCCTACGAGCAGTACTTC,CASSRDSSSYEQYF
TRBV7-9,.,TRBJ2-1,TRBD2,TGTGCCAGCAGCTTAGTAAGGGAGGGCCGCTACAATGAGCAGTTCTTC,CASSLVREGRYNEQFF
TRBV25-1,few,TRBJ2-5,TRBD1,TGTGCCAGCAGTGAATCCGCCAGGGGGCTAGTAGAGACCCAGTACTTC,CASSESARGLVETQYF
TRBV13,once,TRBJ2-3,TRBD2,TGTGCCAGCAGCTCCCCGACGGGGGGAGGTGTGGATACGCAGTATTTT,CASSSPTGGGVDTQYF
TRBV5-1,once,TRBJ2-3,TRBD2,TGCGCCAGCAGTCGGGAGGGAGCTCGCGCAGATACGCAGTATTTT,CASSREGARADTQYF
TRBV10-2,.,TRBJ1-6,.,TGCGCCAGCAGTGAGTCGAACCGTTGGAATTCACCCCTCCACTTT,CASSESNRWNSPLHF
TRBV18,.,TRBJ1-5,TRBD1,TGTGCCAGCTCACCAGCAGGGGGACAGCCCCAGCATTTT,CASSPAGGQPQHF
TRBV12-5,.,TRBJ1-1,TRBD1,TGTGCTAGTGGCCAACTCACCGGGACAGGGAGGAACACTGAAGCTTTCTTT,CASGQLTGTGRNTEAFF
TRBV11-2,.,TRBJ1-1,.,TGTGCCAGCAGCTTAGATACAGTAGTCACTGAAGCTTTCTTT,CASSLDTVVTEAFF
TRBV25-1,.,TRBJ1-4,.,TGTGCCAGCAGCTTAGGGGCGGCTAATGAAAAACTGTTTTTT,CASSLGAANEKLFF
TRBV19,.,TRBJ2-7,.,TGTGCCAGTAGTCTCTATCCGGGACTCGATTACGAGCAGTACTTC,CASSLYPGLDYEQYF
TRBV27,.,TRBJ1-2,.,TGTGCCAGCAGTTTTAACCCGAGAAGGGGGTATTATGGCTACACCTTC,CASSFNPRRGYYGYTF
TRBV19,.,TRBJ2-3,.,TGTGCCAGTAGTATGTTCTCTGGCACAGATACGCAGTATTTT,CASSMFSGTDTQYF
TRBV5-1,.,TRBJ2-3,TRBD2,TGCGCCAGCAGCTTCGGACTAGCGGGGCCAGATACGCAGTATTTT,CASSFGLAGPDTQYF
TRBV7-7,.,TRBJ2-2,.,TGTGCTAGCAGCAATTTCAGGACCGGGGAGCTGTTTTTT,CASSNFRTGELFF
TRBV14,.,TRBJ1-1,.,TGTGCCAGCAGCCAAGAATTGGACGGTGAAGCTTTCTTT,CASSQELDGEAFF
TRBV6-5,once,TRBJ2-2,.,TGTGCCAGCAGGAAACCCGCAGGGAACACCGGGGAGCTGTTTTTT,CASRKPAGNTGELFF
TRBV7-7,.,TRBJ2-2,.,TGTGCCAGCAGCTTAGTTTCGGACGTAGGAGGGGAGCTGTTTTTT,CASSLVSDVGGELFF
TRBV29-1,.,TRBJ1-2,TRBD1,TGCAGCGTTGATGGGACAGGGGGGAACTATGGCTACACCTTC,CSVDGTGGNYGYTF
TRBV11-3,.,TRBJ1-3,.,TGTGCCAGCAGCTTAAGGTCAGGGGCCTCTGGAAACACCATATATTTT,CASSLRSGASGNTIYF
TRBV9,once,TRBJ2-7,.,TGTGCCAGCAGCGTAGCGGCAAAACCCAACGGGATCGAGCAGTACTTC,CASSVAAKPNGIEQYF
TRBV5-1,.,TRBJ2-2,TRBD2,TGCGCCAGCAAACCCCCCAATTCACTAGCGGGAGACACCGGGGAGCTGTTTTTT,CASKPPNSLAGDTGELFF
TRBV4-1,.,TRBJ2-1,TRBD2,TGCGCCAGCAGCCAAGAGTCTAGCGGGGGAATCTACAATGAGCAGTTCTTC,CASSQESSGGIYNEQFF
TRBV7-9,.,TRBJ2-5,TRBD1,TGTGCCAGCAGCCGACAGGGGGTTGAGACCCAGTACTTC,CASSRQGVETQYF
TRBV5-5,.,TRBJ1-5,TRBD1,TGTGCCAGCAGCTTATTTCCTACCGAGACAGGGAGCAATCAGCCCCAGCATTTT,CASSLFPTETGSNQPQHF
TRBV5-1,.,TRBJ1-1,.,TGCGCCAGCAGCTTGGCCCCTGCAGGGGAAGCTTTCTTT,CASSLAPAGEAFF
TRBV27,.,TRBJ1-6,.,TGTGCCAGCAGCCTTACCCGGGGAGGCTCGGATAATTCACCCCTCCACTTT,CASSLTRGGSDNSPLHF
TRBV5-1,.,TRBJ2-3,.,TGCGCCAGCAGCTTGGCCCCCCGTGATACGCAGTATTTT,CASSLAPRDTQYF
TRBV9,.,TRBJ2-2,.,TGTGCCAGCAGCGTAGGTATCGGGGGTTACGGGGAGCTGTTTTTT,CASSVGIGGYGELFF